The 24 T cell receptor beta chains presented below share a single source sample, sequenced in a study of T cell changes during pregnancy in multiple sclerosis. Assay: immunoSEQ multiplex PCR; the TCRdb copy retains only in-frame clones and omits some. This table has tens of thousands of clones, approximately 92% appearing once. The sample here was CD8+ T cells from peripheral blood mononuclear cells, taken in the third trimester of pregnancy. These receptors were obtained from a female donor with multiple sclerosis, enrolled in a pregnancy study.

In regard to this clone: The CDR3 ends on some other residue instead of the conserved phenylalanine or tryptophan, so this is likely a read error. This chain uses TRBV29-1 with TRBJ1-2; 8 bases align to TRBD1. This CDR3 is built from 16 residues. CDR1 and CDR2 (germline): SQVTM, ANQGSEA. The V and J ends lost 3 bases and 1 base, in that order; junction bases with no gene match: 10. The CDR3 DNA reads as TGCAGCGTTGACCACCCCGGGACAGGAGATAACTATGGCTACACCCTC. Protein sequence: CSVDHPGTGDNYGYTL.

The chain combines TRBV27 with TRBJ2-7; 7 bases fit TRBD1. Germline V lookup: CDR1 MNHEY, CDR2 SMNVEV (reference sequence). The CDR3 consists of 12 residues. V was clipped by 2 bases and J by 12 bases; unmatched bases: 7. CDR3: CASSLRQGVLYF. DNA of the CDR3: TGTGCCAGCAGTTTACGACAGGGTGTTTTGTACTTC.

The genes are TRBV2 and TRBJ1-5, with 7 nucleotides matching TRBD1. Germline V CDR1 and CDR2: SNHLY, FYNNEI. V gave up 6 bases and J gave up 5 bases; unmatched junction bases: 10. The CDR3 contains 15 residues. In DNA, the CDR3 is TGTGCCAGCAGACAGGACAGGCTCCCCGATCAGCCCCAGCATTTT. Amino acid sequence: CASRQDRLPDQPQHF. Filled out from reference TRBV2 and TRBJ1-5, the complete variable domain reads EPEVTQTPSHQVTQMGQEVILRCVPISNHLYFYWYRQILGQKVEFLVSFYNNEISEKSEIFDDQFSVERPDGSNFTLKIRSTKLEDSAMYFCASRQDRLPDQPQHFGDGTRLSIL.

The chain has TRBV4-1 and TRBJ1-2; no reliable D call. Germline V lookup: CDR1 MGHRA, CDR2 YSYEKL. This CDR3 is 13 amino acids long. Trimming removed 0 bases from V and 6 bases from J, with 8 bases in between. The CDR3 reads CASSQDREDGYTF. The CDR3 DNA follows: TGCGCCAGCAGCCAAGACCGAGAGGATGGCTACACCTTC.

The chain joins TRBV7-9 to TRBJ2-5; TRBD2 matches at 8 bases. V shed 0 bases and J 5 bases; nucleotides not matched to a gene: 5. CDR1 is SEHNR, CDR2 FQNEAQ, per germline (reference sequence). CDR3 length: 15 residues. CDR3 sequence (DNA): TGTGCCAGCAGCTTAGCAGCGGGAGAAGGGGAGACCCAGTACTTC. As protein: CASSLAAGEGETQYF.

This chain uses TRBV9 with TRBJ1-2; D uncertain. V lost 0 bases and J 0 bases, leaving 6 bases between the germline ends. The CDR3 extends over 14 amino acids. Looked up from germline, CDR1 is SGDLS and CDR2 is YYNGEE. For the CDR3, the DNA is TGTGCCAGCAGCGTAGACGGGACTAACTATGGCTACACCTTC. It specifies CASSVDGTNYGYTF. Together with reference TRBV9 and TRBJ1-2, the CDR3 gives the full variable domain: DSGVTQTPKHLITATGQRVTLRCSPRSGDLSVYWYQQSLDQGLQFLIQYYNGEERAKGNILERFSAQQFPDLHSELNLSSLELGDSALYFCASSVDGTNYGYTFGSGTRLTVV.

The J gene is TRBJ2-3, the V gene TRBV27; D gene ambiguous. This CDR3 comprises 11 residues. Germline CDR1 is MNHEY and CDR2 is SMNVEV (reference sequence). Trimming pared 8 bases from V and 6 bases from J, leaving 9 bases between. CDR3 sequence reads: CASHSWDTQYF. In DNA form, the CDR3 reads TGTGCCAGCCACTCCTGGGATACGCAGTATTTT.

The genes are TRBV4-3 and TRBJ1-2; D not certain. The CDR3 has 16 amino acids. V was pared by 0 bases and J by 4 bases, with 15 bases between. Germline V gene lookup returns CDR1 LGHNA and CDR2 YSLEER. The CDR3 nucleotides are TGCGCCAGCAGCCAAGATCGCGGAAACCCCGGCTATGGCTACACCTTC. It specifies CASSQDRGNPGYGYTF.

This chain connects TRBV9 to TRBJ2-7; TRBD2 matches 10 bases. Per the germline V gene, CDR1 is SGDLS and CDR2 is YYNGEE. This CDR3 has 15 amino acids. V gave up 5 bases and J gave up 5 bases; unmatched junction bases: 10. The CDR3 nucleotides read TGTGCCAGCAGTCACGGGGGGCTAGCGGGAGACGAGCAGTACTTC. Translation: CASSHGGLAGDEQYF.

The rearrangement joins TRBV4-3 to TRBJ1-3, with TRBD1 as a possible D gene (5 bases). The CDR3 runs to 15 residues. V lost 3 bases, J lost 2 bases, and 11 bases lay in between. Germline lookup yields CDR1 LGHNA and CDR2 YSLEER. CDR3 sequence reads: CASSQTVNAGNTIYF. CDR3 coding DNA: TGCGCCAGCAGCCAGACAGTCAACGCTGGAAACACCATATATTTT.

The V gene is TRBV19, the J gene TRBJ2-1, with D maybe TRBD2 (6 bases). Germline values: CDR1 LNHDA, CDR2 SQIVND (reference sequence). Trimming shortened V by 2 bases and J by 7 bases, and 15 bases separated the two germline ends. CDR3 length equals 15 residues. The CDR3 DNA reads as TGTGCCAGTAGTATAAGTCCCGGGGGAAGGAATGAGCAGTTCTTC. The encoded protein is CASSISPGGRNEQFF.

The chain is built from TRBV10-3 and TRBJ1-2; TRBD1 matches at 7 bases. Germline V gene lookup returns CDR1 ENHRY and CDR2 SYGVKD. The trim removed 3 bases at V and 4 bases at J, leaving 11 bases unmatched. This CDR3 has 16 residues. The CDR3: CAISDPGTENPYGYTF. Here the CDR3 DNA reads TGTGCCATCAGTGATCCCGGGACAGAAAACCCCTATGGCTACACCTTC.

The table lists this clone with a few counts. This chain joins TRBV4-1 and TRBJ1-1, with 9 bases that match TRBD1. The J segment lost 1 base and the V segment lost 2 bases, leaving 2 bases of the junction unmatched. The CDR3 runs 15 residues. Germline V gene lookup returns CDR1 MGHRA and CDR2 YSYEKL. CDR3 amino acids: CASSQWTGANTEAFF. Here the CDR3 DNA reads TGCGCCAGCAGCCAATGGACAGGGGCGAACACTGAAGCTTTCTTT.

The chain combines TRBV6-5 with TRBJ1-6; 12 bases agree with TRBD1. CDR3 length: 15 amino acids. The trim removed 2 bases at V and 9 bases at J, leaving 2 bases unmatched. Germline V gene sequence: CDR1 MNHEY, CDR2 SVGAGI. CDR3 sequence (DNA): TGTGCCAGCAGTTACGGGGGACAGGGGGCTTCACCCCTCCACTTT. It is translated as CASSYGGQGASPLHF.

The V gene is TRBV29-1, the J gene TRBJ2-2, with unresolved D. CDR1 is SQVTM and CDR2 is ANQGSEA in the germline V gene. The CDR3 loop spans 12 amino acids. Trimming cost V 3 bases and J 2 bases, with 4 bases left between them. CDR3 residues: CSVDLNTGELFF. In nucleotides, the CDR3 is TGCAGCGTTGATCTAAACACCGGGGAGCTGTTTTTT.

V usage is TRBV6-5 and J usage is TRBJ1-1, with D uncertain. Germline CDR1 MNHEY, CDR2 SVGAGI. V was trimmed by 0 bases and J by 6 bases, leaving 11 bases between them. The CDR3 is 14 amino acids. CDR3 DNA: TGTGCCAGCAGTTACTCCGGGTGGAGGGCTGAAGCTTTCTTT. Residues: CASSYSGWRAEAFF.

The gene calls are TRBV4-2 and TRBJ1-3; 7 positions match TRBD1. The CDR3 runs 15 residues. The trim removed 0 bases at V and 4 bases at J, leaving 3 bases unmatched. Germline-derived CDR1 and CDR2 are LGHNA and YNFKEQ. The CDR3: CASSQEEGAGNTIYF. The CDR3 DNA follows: TGTGCCAGCAGCCAAGAAGAGGGGGCGGGAAACACCATATATTTT.

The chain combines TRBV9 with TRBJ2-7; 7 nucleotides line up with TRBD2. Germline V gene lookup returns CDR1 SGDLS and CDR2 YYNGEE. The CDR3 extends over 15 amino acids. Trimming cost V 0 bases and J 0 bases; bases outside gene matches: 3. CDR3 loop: CASSVGASGSYEQYF. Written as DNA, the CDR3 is TGTGCCAGCAGCGTAGGGGCTAGCGGCTCCTACGAGCAGTACTTC.

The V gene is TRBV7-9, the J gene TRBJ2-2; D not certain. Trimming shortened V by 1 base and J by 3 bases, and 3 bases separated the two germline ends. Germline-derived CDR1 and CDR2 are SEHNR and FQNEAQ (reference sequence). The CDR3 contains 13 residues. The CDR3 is CASSLVDTGELFF. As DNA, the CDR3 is TGTGCCAGCAGCTTAGTCGACACCGGGGAGCTGTTTTTT. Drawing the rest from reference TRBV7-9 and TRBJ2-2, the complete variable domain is DTGVSQNPRHKITKRGQNVTFRCDPISEHNRLYWYRQTLGQGPEFLTYFQNEAQLEKSRLLSDRFSAERPKGSFSTLEIQRTEQGDSAMYLCASSLVDTGELFFGEGSRLTVL.

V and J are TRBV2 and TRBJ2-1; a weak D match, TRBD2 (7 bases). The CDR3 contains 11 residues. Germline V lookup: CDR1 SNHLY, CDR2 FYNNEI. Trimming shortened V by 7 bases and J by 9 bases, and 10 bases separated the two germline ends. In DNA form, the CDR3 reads TGTGCCAGCAAGGGGGGGAGTGAGCAGTTCTTC. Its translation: CASKGGSEQFF.

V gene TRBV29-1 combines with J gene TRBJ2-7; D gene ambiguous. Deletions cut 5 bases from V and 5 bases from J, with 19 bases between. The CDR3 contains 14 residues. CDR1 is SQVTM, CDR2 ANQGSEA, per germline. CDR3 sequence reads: CSVYSPLGENEQYF. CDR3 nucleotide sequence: TGCAGCGTTTACAGCCCCTTGGGCGAGAACGAGCAGTACTTC.

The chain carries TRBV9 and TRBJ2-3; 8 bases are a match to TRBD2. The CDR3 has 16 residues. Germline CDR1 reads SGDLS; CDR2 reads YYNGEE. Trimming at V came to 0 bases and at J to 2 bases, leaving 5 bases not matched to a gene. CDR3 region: CASSVEYSGNTDTQYF. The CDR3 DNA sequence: TGTGCCAGCAGCGTAGAGTATAGCGGGAACACAGATACGCAGTATTTT.

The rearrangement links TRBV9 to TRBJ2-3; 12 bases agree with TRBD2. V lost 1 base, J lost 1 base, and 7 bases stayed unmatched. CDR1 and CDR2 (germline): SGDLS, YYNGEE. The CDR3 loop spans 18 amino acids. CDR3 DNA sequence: TGTGCCAGCAGCGTACCTAGCGGGAGGGCCCAGGGCACAGATACGCAGTATTTT. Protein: CASSVPSGRAQGTDTQYF.

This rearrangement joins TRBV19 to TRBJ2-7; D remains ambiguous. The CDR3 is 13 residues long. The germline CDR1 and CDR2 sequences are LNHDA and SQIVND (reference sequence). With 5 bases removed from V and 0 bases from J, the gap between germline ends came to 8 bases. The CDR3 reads CASSWAGSYEQYF. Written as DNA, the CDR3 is TGTGCCAGTAGTTGGGCAGGCTCCTACGAGCAGTACTTC.